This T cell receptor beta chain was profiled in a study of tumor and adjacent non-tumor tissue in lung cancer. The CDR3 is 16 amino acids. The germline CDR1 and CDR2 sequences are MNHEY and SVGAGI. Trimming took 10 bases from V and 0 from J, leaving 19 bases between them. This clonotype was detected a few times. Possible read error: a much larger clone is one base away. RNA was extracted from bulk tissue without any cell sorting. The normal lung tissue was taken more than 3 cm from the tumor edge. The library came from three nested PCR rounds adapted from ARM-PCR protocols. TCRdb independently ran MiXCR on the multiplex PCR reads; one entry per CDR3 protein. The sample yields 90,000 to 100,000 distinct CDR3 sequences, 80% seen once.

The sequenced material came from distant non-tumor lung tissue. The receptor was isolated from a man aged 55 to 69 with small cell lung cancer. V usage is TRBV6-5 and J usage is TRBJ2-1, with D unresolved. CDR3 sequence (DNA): TGTGCCAACACCTTACGGGCAGCAAGCTCCTACAATGAGCAGTTCTTC. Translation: CANTLRAASSYNEQFF.